These 23 T cell receptor beta chains share one sample of origin, sequenced in a study of monozygotic twins with inflammatory bowel disease. Reprocessing the 5' RACE reads, TCRdb reports a single entry for every CDR3 protein and omits DNA. The sample has 350,000 to 550,000 distinct CDR3 sequences. The sequenced sample was blood. The receptors derive from a human donor with ulcerative colitis or Crohn's disease, or a healthy co-twin of an affected twin (not recorded which).

This sequence joins TRBV5-6 and TRBJ2-1; TCRdb calls TRBD2, which cannot be checked without DNA. The V gene's germline CDR1 is SGHDT and CDR2 YYEEEE. This CDR3 has 13 residues. The CDR3 sequence is CASSRLGFNEQFF.

The CDR3 loop reads CSVKRGNEQFF. The genes are TRBV29-1 and TRBJ2-1. Germline V gene lookup returns CDR1 SQVTM and CDR2 ANQGSEA. The CDR3 has 11 amino acids.

The rearrangement uses TRBV5-1 and TRBJ2-5; the TCRdb D gene call, TRBD1, has no DNA to confirm it. Per the germline V gene, CDR1 is SGHRS and CDR2 is YFSETQ. This CDR3 comprises 15 residues. CDR3 amino acids: CASSLSGQGQETQYF.

This rearrangement joins TRBV6-6 to TRBJ1-1. The CDR3 length is 13 residues. Germline-derived CDR1 and CDR2 are MNHNY and SVGAGI (reference sequence). The CDR3 spells CASSGGMNTEAFF.

V usage is TRBV7-9 and J usage is TRBJ2-1; as DNA is missing, the TRBD2 call by TCRdb cannot be tested. The CDR3 length is 15 residues. Germline V CDR1 and CDR2: SEHNR, FQNEAQ (reference sequence). CDR3 in amino acids: CASSLPLVSYNEQFF.

The chain joins TRBV12-3 or TRBV12-4 to TRBJ1-3. CDR3 size: 14 residues. CDR3 in amino acids: CASSFGFSGNTIYF.

The chain has TRBV6-1 and TRBJ1-6. Germline V gene lookup returns CDR1 MNHNS and CDR2 SASEGT. The CDR3 extends over 16 amino acids. This CDR3 is CASSGGRGQYNSPLHF.

The J gene is TRBJ1-2, the V gene TRBV5-1; the TRBD1 assignment by TCRdb is unverifiable without DNA. The CDR3 runs 14 residues. In germline, CDR1 is SGHRS, CDR2 YFSETQ. The CDR3 protein is CASSPSRDGYGYTF.

The chain has TRBV20-1 and TRBJ2-1; with no DNA, the TCRdb D assignment of TRBD2 cannot be verified. This CDR3 region has 11 residues. Germline lookup yields CDR1 DFQATT and CDR2 SNEGSKA (reference sequence). The chain's CDR3 is CSSSGSYEQFF.

The rearrangement joins TRBV19 to TRBJ1-5; TCRdb calls TRBD1, which cannot be checked without DNA. CDR3 length equals 17 residues. The germline V gene encodes CDR1 LNHDA and CDR2 SQIVND (reference sequence). The CDR3 sequence is CASSLQQRGTGNQPQHF.

The chain uses TRBV7-3 and TRBJ2-7; TCRdb's D gene call, TRBD2, goes unchecked for lack of DNA. The CDR3 spans 15 residues. Germline assignment: CDR1 SGHTA and CDR2 FQGTGA. The CDR3 region is CASSLTPQLVTEQYF.

The chain uses TRBV19 and TRBJ1-2. CDR3 length equals 14 residues. The germline V gene encodes CDR1 LNHDA and CDR2 SQIVND (reference sequence). The CDR3: CASSTVPANYGYTF.

The genes are TRBV6-5 and TRBJ2-5; lacking DNA, the TRBD1 call made by TCRdb goes unchecked. From germline, CDR1 is MNHEY and CDR2 SVGAGI. The CDR3 totals 14 residues. The chain's CDR3 is CASSYSGAPETQYF.

The chain employs TRBV30 and TRBJ1-3. The CDR3 loop spans 14 amino acids. Germline CDR1 GTSNPN, CDR2 SVGIG (reference sequence). The CDR3 loop is CAWGDSSFGNTIYF.

V and J are TRBV30 and TRBJ1-1; the TCRdb D gene call, TRBD1, has no DNA to confirm it. The CDR3 has 14 amino acids. CDR1 is GTSNPN, CDR2 SVGIG, per germline (reference sequence). This CDR3 is CAWSLPGRNTEAFF.

The chain has TRBV20-1 and TRBJ1-3. Germline CDR1 DFQATT, CDR2 SNEGSKA (reference sequence). This CDR3 is 14 amino acids long. CDR3: CSARDPVAGNTIYF.

The V and J genes are TRBV5-1 and TRBJ1-3. Germline CDR1 reads SGHRS; CDR2 reads YFSETQ. The CDR3 totals 12 residues. CDR3 region: CASSLWGNTIYF.

The V gene is TRBV5-1, the J gene TRBJ2-3. Per germline, CDR1 SGHRS and CDR2 YFSETQ. The CDR3 spans 16 residues. The CDR3 region is CASSLVLSPETDTQYF. The whole variable domain, remainder taken from reference TRBV5-1 and TRBJ2-3, is KAGVTQTPRYLIKTRGQQVTLSCSPISGHRSVSWYQQTPGQGLQFLFEYFSETQRNKGNFPGRFSGRQFSNSRSEMNVSTLELGDSALYLCASSLVLSPETDTQYFGPGTRLTVL.

The chain couples TRBV20-1 to TRBJ2-3. The CDR3 runs to 13 residues. Looked up from germline, CDR1 is DFQATT and CDR2 is SNEGSKA (reference sequence). This CDR3 is CSALKDAADTQYF.

The chain combines TRBV30 with TRBJ1-1. The CDR3 loop spans 12 amino acids. Germline V gene sequence: CDR1 GTSNPN, CDR2 SVGIG (reference sequence). Here the CDR3 reads CAWSVLGTEACF.

This CDR3 reads CASREGGHEQYF. The chain has TRBV19 and TRBJ2-7; TCRdb gives TRBD2 as the D gene, but with no DNA this cannot be confirmed. Germline values: CDR1 LNHDA, CDR2 SQIVND (reference sequence). The CDR3 length is 12 residues.

The chain uses TRBV19 and TRBJ2-1. Germline values: CDR1 LNHDA, CDR2 SQIVND (reference sequence). The CDR3 length is 13 residues. The CDR3 sequence is CASSIGGYNEQFF.

The chain recombines TRBV7-2 with TRBJ1-1; TCRdb picks TRBD1, but there is no DNA to check that call. The CDR3 sequence is 15 residues long. Per the germline V gene, CDR1 is SGHTA and CDR2 is FQGNSA. CDR3 protein: CASLMGGALNTEAFF.